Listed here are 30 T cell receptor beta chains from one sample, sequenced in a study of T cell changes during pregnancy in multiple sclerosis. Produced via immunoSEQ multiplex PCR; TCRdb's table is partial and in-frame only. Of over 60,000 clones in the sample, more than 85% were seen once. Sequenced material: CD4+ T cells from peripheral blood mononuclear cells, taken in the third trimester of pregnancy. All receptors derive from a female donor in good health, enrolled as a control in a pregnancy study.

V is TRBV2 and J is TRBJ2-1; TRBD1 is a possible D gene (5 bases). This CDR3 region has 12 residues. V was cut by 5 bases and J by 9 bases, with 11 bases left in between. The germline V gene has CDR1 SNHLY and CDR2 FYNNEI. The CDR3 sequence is CASSPGFTEQFF. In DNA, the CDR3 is TGTGCCAGCAGTCCAGGGTTCACTGAGCAGTTCTTC. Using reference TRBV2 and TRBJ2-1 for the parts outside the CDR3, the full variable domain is EPEVTQTPSHQVTQMGQEVILRCVPISNHLYFYWYRQILGQKVEFLVSFYNNEISEKSEIFDDQFSVERPDGSNFTLKIRSTKLEDSAMYFCASSPGFTEQFFGPGTRLTVL.

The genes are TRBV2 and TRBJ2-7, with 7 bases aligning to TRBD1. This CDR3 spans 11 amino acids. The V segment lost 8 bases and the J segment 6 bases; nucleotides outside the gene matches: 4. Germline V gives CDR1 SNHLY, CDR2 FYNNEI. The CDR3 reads CASVTGLEQYF. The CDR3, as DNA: TGTGCCAGCGTGACAGGGCTCGAGCAGTACTTC.

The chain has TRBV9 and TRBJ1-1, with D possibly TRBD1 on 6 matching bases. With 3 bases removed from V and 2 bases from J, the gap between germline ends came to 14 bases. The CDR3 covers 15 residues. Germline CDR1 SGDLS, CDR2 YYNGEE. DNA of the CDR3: TGTGCCAGCAGCGGACCAGACAGGTTAAACACTGAAGCTTTCTTT. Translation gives CASSGPDRLNTEAFF.

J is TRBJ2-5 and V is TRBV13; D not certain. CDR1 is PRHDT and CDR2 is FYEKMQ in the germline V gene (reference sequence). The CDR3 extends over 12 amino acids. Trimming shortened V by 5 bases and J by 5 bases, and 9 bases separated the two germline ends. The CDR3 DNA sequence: TGTGCCAGCAGCCGCGCTTACGAGACCCAGTACTTC. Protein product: CASSRAYETQYF.

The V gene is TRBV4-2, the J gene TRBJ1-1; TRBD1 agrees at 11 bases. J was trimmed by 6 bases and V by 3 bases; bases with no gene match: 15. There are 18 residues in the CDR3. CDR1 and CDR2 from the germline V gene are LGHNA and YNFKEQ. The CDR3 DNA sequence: TGTGCCAGCAGCCACCTATTTTCCGGGACAGGGGGGATCGCTGAAGCTTTCTTT. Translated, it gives CASSHLFSGTGGIAEAFF.

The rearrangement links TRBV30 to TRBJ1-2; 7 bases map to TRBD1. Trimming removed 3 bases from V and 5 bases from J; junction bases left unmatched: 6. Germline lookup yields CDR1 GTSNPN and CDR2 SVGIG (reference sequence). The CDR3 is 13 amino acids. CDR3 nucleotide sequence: TGTGCCTGGAGGATGGACAGGACGTATGGCTACACCTTC. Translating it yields CAWRMDRTYGYTF.

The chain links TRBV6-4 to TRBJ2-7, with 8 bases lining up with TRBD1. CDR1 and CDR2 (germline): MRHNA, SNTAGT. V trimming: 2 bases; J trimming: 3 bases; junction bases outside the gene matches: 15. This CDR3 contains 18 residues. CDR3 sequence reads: CASSDPLTKGTGGYEQYF. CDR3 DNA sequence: TGTGCCAGCAGTGACCCATTGACAAAGGGTACAGGGGGCTACGAGCAGTACTTC.

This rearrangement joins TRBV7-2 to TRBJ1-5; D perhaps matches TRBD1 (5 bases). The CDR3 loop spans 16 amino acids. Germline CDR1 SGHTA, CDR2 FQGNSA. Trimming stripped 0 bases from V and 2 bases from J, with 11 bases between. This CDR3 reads CASSLARGRGNQPQHF. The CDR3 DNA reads TGTGCCAGCAGCTTAGCGCGGGGCAGGGGCAATCAGCCCCAGCATTTT.

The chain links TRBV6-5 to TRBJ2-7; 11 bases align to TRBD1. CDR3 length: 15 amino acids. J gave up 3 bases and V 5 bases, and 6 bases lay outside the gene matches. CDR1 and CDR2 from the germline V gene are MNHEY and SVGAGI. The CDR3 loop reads CASSSRDRGFYEQYF. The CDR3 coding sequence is TGTGCCAGCAGTAGCCGGGACAGGGGGTTCTACGAGCAGTACTTC.

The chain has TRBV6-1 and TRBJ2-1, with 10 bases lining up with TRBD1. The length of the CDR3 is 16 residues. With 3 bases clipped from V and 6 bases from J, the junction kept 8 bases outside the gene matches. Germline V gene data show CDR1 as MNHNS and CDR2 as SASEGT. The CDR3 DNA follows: TGTGCCAGCAGTGAGTCCACGGGACAGGGGAGCAATGAGCAGTTCTTC. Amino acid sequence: CASSESTGQGSNEQFF.

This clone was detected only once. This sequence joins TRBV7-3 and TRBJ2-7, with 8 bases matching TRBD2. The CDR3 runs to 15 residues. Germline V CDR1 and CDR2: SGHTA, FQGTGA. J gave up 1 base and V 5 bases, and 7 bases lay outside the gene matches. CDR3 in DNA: TGTGCCAGCAGCCTCAGCGGGGGTCCTTCCTACGAGCAGTACTTC. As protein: CASSLSGGPSYEQYF.

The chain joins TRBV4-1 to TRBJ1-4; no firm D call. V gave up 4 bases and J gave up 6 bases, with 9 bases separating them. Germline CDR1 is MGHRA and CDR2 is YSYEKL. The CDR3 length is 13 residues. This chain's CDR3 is CASSRGPHEKLFF. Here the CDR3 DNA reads TGCGCCAGCAGCCGAGGCCCCCATGAAAAACTGTTTTTT.

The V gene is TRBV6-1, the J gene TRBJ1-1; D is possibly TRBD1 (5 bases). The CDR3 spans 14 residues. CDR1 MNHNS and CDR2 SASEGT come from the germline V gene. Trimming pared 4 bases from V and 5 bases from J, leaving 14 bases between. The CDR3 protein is CASSVEGVLTEAFF. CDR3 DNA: TGTGCCAGCAGTGTGGAAGGGGTTCTTACTGAAGCTTTCTTT.

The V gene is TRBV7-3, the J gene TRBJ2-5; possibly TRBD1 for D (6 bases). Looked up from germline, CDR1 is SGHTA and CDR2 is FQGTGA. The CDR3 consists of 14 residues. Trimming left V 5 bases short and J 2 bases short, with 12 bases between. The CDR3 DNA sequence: TGTGCCAGCAGCACAGGGTTAAGGCAAGAGACCCAGTACTTC. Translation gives CASSTGLRQETQYF. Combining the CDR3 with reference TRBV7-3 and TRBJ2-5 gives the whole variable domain GAGVSQTPSNKVTEKGKYVELRCDPISGHTALYWYRQSLGQGPEFLIYFQGTGAADDSGLPNDRFFAVRPEGSVSTLKIQRTERGDSAVYLCASSTGLRQETQYFGPGTRLLVL.

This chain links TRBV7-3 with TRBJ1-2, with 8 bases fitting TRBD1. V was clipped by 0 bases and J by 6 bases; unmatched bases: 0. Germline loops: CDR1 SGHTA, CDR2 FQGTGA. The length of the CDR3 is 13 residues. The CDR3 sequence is CASSLTTGDGYTF. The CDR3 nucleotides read TGTGCCAGCAGCTTAACGACAGGGGATGGCTACACCTTC.

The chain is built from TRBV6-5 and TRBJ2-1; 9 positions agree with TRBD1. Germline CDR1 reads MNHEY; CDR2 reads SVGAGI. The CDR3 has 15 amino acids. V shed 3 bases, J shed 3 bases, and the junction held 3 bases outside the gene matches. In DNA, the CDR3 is TGTGCCAGCAGTTATGACAGGGGGAGCTACAATGAGCAGTTCTTC. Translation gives CASSYDRGSYNEQFF.

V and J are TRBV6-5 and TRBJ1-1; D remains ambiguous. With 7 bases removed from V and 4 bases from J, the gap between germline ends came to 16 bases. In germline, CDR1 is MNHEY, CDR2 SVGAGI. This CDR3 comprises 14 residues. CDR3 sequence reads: CASTGASAGTEAFF. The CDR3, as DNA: TGTGCCAGCACCGGAGCGAGCGCCGGCACTGAAGCTTTCTTT.

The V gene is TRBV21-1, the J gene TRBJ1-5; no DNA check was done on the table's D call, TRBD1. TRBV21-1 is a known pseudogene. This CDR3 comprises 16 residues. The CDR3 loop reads CASSESGTGCNQPQHF. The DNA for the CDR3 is TGTGCCAGCAGCGAATCCGGGACAGGCTGTAATCAGCCCCAGCATTTT.

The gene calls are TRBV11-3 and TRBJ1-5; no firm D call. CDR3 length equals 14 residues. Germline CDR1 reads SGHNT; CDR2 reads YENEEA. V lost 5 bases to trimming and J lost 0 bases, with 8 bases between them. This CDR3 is CASSERDSNQPQHF. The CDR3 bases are TGTGCCAGCAGCGAGAGGGATAGCAATCAGCCCCAGCATTTT.

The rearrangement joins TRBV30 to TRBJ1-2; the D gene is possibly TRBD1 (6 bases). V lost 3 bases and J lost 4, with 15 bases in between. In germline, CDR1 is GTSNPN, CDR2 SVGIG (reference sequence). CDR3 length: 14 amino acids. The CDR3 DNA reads TGTGCCTGGAGCGACGGGGGGCAGGGCTATGGCTACACCTTC. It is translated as CAWSDGGQGYGYTF.

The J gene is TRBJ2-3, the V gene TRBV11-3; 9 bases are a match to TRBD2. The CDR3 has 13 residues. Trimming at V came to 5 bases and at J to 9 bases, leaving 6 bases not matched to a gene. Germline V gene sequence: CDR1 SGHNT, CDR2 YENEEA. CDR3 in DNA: TGTGCCAGCAGCCCCCTTAGCGGGGGCACGCAGTATTTT. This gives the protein CASSPLSGGTQYF.

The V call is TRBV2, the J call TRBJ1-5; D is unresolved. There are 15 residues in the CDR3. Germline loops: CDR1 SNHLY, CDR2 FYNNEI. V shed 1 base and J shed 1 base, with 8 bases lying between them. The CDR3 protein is CASSEGSRSNQPQHF. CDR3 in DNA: TGTGCCAGCAGTGAAGGGTCGAGGAGCAATCAGCCCCAGCATTTT.

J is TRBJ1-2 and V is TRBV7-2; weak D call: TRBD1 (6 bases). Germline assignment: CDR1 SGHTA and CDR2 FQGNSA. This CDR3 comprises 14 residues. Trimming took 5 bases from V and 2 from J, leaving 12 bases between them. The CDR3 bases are TGTGCCAGCAGCCCGAGGACAGCCAACTATGGCTACACCTTC. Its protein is CASSPRTANYGYTF.

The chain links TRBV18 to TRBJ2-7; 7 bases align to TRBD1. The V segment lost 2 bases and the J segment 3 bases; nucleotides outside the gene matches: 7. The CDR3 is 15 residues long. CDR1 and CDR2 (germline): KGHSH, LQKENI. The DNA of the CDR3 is TGTGCCAGCTCACCAGGGCAGGGGGATATCTACGAGCAGTACTTC. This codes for CASSPGQGDIYEQYF.

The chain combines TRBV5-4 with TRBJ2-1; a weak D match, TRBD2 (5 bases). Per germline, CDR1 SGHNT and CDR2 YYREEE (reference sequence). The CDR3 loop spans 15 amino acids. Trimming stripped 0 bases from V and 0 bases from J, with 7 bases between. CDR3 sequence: CASSLGESSYNEQFF. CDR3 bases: TGTGCCAGCAGCTTGGGGGAGAGCTCCTACAATGAGCAGTTCTTC.

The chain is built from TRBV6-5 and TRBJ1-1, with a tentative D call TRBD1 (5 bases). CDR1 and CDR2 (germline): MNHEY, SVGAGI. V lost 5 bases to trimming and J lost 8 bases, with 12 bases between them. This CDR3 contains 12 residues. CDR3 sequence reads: CASSRPGLEAFF. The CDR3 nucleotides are TGTGCCAGCAGTCGACCGGGACTAGAAGCTTTCTTT.

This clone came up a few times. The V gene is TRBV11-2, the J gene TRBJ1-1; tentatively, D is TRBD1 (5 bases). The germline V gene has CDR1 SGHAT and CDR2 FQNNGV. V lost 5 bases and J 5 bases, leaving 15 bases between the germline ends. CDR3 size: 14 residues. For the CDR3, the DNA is TGTGCCAGCAGCCCTGCCAGGGAGGCGACTGAAGCTTTCTTT. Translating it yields CASSPAREATEAFF. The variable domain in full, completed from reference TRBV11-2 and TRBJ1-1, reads EAGVAQSPRYKIIEKRQSVAFWCNPISGHATLYWYQQILGQGPKLLIQFQNNGVVDDSQLPKDRFSAERLKGVDSTLKIQPAKLEDSAVYLCASSPAREATEAFFGQGTRLTVV.

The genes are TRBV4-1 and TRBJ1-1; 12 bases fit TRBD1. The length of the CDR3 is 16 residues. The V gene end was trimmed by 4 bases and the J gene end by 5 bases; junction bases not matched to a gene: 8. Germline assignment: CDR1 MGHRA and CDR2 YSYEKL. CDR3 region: CASSPGQGARGTEAFF. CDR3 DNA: TGCGCCAGCAGCCCGGGACAGGGGGCGCGGGGAACTGAAGCTTTCTTT.

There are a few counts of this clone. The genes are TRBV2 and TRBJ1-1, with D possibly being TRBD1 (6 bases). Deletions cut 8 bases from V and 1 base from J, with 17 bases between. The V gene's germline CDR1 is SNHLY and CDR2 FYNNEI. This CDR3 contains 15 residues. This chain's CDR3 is CASGDLGRGNTEAFF. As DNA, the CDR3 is TGTGCCAGCGGAGACCTGGGCAGGGGGAACACTGAAGCTTTCTTT.

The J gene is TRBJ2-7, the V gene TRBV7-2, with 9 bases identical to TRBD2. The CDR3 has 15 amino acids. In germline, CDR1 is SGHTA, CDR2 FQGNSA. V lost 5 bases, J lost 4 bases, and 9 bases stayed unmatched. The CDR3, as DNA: TGTGCCAGCAGCCCCGTTGAAGGACTAGCGTACGAGCAGTACTTC. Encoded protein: CASSPVEGLAYEQYF.